This T cell receptor (beta chain) was sequenced during a study of molecular identifiers for immune sequencing clone quantification. This clonotype was seen just once. What it recognizes is unknown. A clone one base away is much larger, so this may be a read error. Given the absence of the conserved phenylalanine or tryptophan at the CDR3 end, a read error is likely. Notes on the study in general: Under 1% of molecules in naive cells, but over 98% of effector molecules, belonged to clones above 20 RNA copies. Highly expanded clone sizes could be underestimated through barcode sharing by identical TCR molecules.

This CDR3 has 13 residues. The germline V gene encodes CDR1 DFQATT and CDR2 SNEGSKA (reference sequence). Trimming pared 5 bases from V and 1 base from J, leaving 6 bases between. Sorting was used to obtain naive CD8 T cells (CD8+CD4-CCR7+CD45RA+). Bulk TCR libraries used previously described methods and listed TCR primers. TCRdb reanalysed the PCR reads using MiXCR and keeps one entry per CDR3 protein. This table has just under 650,000 distinct CDR3 sequences, 20% appearing once. This clonotype originated in a human donor in good health. Some libraries in this study had Jurkat cell RNA spiked in. The V call is TRBV20-1, the J call TRBJ1-6; no definite D call. Material for sequencing was naive CD8+ T cells from blood, with Jurkat cell RNA spiked in. Documented subset: FACS-sorted CD8+CD4-CCR7+CD45RA+ naive T cells. Here the CDR3 DNA reads TGCAGTGCTGGCCCGTCCTATAATTCACCCCTCCACCTT. It yields the protein CSAGPSYNSPLHL.